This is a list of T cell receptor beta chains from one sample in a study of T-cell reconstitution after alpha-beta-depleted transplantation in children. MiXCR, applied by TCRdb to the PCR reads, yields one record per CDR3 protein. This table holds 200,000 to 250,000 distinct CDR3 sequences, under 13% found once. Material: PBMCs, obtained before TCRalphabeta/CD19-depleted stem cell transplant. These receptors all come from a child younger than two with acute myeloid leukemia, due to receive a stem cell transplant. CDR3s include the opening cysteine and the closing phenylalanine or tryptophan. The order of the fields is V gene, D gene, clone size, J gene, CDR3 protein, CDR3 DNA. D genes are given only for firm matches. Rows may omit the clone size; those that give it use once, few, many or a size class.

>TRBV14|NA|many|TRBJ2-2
CASSQKRLSNTGELFF
TGTGCCAGCAGCCAAAAGCGACTTTCCAACACCGGGGAGCTGTTTTTT
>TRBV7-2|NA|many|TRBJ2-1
CASSLALRGAYNEQFF
TGTGCCAGCAGCTTAGCTTTGAGGGGAGCCTACAATGAGCAGTTCTTC
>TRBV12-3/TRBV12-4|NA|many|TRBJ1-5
CASSSHPVQPQHF
TGTGCCAGCAGTTCCCATCCTGTACAGCCCCAGCATTTT
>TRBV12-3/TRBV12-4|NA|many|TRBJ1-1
CASRTGAQDTEAFF
TGTGCCAGCAGGACGGGGGCCCAGGACACTGAAGCTTTCTTT
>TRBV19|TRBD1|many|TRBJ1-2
CASTLPRGLYGYTF
TGTGCCAGTACCCTCCCCAGGGGGCTCTATGGCTACACCTTC
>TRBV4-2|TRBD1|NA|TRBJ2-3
CASSRTGQGIDTQYF
TGTGCCAGCAGCCGAACGGGACAGGGGATAGATACGCAGTATTTT
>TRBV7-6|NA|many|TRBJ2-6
CASSLEKAGTYSGANVLTF
TGTGCCAGCAGCTTAGAGAAGGCAGGGACTTACTCTGGGGCCAACGTCCTGACTTTC
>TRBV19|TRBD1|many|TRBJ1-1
CASSKGPGQGDTEAFF
TGTGCCAGTAGTAAGGGCCCAGGACAGGGGGACACTGAAGCTTTCTTT
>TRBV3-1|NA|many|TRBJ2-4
CASSHADLAKNIQYF
TGTGCCAGCAGCCACGCGGACCTAGCCAAAAACATTCAGTACTTC
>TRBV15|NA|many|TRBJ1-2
CATSRDRVGSNYGYTF
TGTGCCACCAGCAGAGATCGCGTGGGCTCCAACTATGGCTACACCTTC
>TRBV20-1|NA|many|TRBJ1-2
CSARVLSQDYGYTF
TGCAGTGCTAGAGTACTTAGCCAGGACTATGGCTACACCTTC
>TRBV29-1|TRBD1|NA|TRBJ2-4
CSAGDRFRIQYF
TGCAGCGCGGGGGACAGGTTTCGCATTCAGTACTTC
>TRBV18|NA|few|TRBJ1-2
CASSPTGRFNYGYTF
TGTGCCAGCTCACCTACCGGACGGTTCAACTATGGCTACACCTTC
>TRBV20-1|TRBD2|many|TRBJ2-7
CSARLAGLDEQYF
TGCAGTGCTAGACTAGCGGGATTGGACGAGCAGTACTTC
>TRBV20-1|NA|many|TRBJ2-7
CSAGGDGSYEQYF
TGCAGTGCGGGTGGGGACGGATCCTACGAGCAGTACTTC
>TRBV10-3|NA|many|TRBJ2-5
CAISDQGSGPQYF
TGTGCCATCAGTGACCAGGGATCGGGTCCCCAGTACTTC
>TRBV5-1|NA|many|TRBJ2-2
CASKIGPTYGGELFF
TGCGCCAGCAAGATTGGTCCGACATATGGCGGGGAGCTGTTTTTT
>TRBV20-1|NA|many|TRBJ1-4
CSARNRVLNEKLFF
TGCAGTGCAAGAAACAGGGTTCTTAATGAAAAACTGTTTTTT
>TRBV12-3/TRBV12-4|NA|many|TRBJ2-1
CASSFWAVEQFF
TGTGCCAGCAGTTTTTGGGCAGTCGAGCAGTTCTTC
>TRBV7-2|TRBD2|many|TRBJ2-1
CASSSLAGASNEQFF
TGTGCCAGCAGCTCCTTAGCGGGGGCTAGCAATGAGCAGTTCTTC
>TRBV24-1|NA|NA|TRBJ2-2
CATSDARANTGELFF
TGTGCCACCAGTGATGCGAGGGCGAACACCGGGGAGCTGTTTTTT
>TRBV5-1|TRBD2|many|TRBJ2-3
CASSLALLAGRDTQYF
TGCGCCAGCAGCTTGGCCTTACTAGCGGGGAGAGATACGCAGTATTTT
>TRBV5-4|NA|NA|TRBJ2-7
CASSLPGQGAKQYF
TGTGCCAGCAGCTTGCCCGGACAAGGTGCGAAGCAGTACTTC
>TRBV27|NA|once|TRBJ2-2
CASSLTRGVGELFF
TGTGCCAGCAGTTTAACGAGGGGGGTCGGGGAGCTGTTTTTT
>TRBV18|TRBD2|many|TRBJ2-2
CASSPREGGGTGELFF
TGTGCCAGCTCACCACGGGAGGGAGGAGGCACCGGGGAGCTGTTTTTT
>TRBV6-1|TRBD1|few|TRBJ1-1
CASSDSDRDKAFF
TGTGCCAGCAGTGATTCGGACAGGGATAAAGCTTTCTTT
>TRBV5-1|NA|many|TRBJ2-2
CASTSELIIGELFF
TGCGCCAGCACCTCTGAATTAATCATCGGGGAGCTGTTTTTT
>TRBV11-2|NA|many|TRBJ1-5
CASSPRGSQPQHF
TGTGCCAGCAGCCCTCGGGGGAGTCAGCCCCAGCATTTT
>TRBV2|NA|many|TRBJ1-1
CASSGQWGNEAFF
TGTGCCAGCAGCGGACAGTGGGGTAATGAAGCTTTCTTT
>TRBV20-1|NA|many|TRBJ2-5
CSPSRVLQETQYF
TGCAGCCCCAGTAGGGTATTACAAGAGACCCAGTACTTC
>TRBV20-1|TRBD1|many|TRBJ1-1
CSAEAGTANTEAFF
TGCAGTGCCGAAGCGGGGACAGCAAACACTGAAGCTTTCTTT
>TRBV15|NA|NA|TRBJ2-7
CATSSGAPYEQYF
TGTGCCACCAGCAGCGGGGCTCCCTACGAGCAGTACTTC